The clone carrying this T cell receptor (beta chain) showed up many times. This sample was taken from a study of neurological immune-mediated disorders. Unsorted libraries were prepared from 2 million PBMCs that had been stored at -80 C. Germline CDR1 is MGHRA and CDR2 is YSYEKL. Trimming pared 4 bases from V and 2 bases from J, leaving 17 bases between. The CDR3 loop spans 16 amino acids. MiXCR, applied by TCRdb to the 5' RACE reads, yields one record per CDR3 protein. Of more than 70,000 distinct CDR3 sequences in the sample, over 15% are singletons; the top ten hold 15% to 19%. The source of this sequence is a woman aged 40-49 years in good health. Source material: PBMCs. The rearrangement links TRBV4-1 to TRBJ1-1, with D possibly TRBD1 on 5 matching bases. This chain's CDR3 is CASSLTRGTGNTEAFF. CDR3 nucleotide sequence: TGCGCCAGCAGCCTGACACGGGGGACGGGAAACACTGAAGCTTTCTTT.